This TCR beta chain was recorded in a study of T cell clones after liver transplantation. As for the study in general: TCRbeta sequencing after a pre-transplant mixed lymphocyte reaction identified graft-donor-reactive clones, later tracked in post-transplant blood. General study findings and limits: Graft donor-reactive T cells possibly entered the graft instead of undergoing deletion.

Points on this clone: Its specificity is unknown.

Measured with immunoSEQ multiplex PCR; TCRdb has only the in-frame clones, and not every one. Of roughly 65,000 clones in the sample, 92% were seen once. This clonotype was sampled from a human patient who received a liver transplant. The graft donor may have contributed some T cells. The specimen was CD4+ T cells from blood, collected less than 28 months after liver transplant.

The DNA for the CDR3 is TGTGCCAGCAGCTTAGGCGGGACAGGAATGAACACTGAAGCTTTCTTT. It encodes CASSLGGTGMNTEAFF. The chain uses TRBV11-3 and TRBJ1-1; the match to TRBD1 covers 8 bases. Trimming cost V 1 base and J 0 bases; bases outside gene matches: 4. The CDR3 loop spans 16 amino acids. Germline V gene lookup returns CDR1 SGHNT and CDR2 YENEEA.